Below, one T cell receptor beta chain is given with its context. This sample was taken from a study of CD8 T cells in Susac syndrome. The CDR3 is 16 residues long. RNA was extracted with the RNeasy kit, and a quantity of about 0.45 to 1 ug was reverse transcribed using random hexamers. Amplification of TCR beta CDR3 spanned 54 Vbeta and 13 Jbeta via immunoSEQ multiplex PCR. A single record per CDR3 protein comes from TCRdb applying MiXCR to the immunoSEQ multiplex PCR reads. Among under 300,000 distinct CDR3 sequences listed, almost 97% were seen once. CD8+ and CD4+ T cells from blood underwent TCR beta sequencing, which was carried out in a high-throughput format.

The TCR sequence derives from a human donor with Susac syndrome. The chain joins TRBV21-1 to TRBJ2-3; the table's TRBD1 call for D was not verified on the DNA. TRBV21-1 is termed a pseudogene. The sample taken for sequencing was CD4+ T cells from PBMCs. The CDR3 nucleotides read TGTGCCAGCTTCCGGGGTGGTTGGCTAGGCACAGATACGCAGTATTTT. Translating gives CASFRGGWLGTDTQYF.